This T cell receptor (beta chain) was sequenced in a study of T cell responses to AZD1222 COVID-19 vaccine. V lost 0 bases and J 0 bases, leaving 6 bases between the germline ends. Per the germline V gene, CDR1 is PRHDT and CDR2 is FYEKMQ (reference sequence). The CDR3 covers 15 residues. Points from the study as a whole: Only after the peak T cell response were repertoires sampled. Reportedly, nearly half the spike-specific TCRs target unmutated variant regions. Spike-wide coverage was observed for vaccine-associated CD4 TCRs, with dominant responses at 160-218 and 743-854. Spike-specific TCR breadth rose after two AZD1222 doses, and depth rose as well.

TCRdb's copy holds only in-frame clones and misses some; the assay was immunoSEQ multiplex PCR. The repertoire holds 100,000 or so clones, with just over 90% as singletons. A word on this clone: Antigen: not known.

This rearrangement joins TRBV13 to TRBJ1-5; D ambiguous. Specimen: peripheral blood, collected on day 0 of AZD1222 vaccination. This TCR was sampled from an adult in good health. This CDR3 reads CASSLGPASNQPQHF. As DNA, the CDR3 is TGTGCCAGCAGCTTAGGCCCAGCTAGCAATCAGCCCCAGCATTTT.